This T cell receptor beta chain comes out of a study of blood T cell repertoires in COVID-19. Sequencing used immunoSEQ multiplex PCR; TCRdb keeps in-frame clones, though not all of them. The sample has a few hundred thousand clones, 75% to 90% seen once. Germline loops: CDR1 MGHRA, CDR2 YSYEKL. The CDR3 extends over 15 amino acids. V lost 7 bases, J lost 10 bases, and 20 bases lay in between. The origin of this receptor is a woman aged 18-29 years who had recovered from COVID-19. The specimen was PBMCs or T cells enriched from blood (not recorded which). The chain links TRBV4-1 to TRBJ1-6; D unresolved. The CDR3 loop reads CASNTLGANRSPLHF. DNA of the CDR3: TGCGCCAGCAATACGCTGGGAGCCAACCGGTCACCCCTCCACTTT.